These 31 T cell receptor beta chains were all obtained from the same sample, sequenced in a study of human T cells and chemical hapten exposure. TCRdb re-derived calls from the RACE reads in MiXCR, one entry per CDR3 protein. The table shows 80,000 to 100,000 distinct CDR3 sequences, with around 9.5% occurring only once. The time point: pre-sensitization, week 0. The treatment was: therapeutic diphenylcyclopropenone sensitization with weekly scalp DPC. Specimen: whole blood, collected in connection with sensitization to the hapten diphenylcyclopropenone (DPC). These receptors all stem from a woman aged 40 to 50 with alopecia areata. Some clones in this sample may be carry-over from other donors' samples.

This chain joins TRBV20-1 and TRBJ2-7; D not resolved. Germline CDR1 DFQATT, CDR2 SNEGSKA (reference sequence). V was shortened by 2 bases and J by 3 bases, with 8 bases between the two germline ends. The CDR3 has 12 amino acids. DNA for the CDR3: TGCAGTGCTAGACCCGACCACTACGAGCAGTACTTC. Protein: CSARPDHYEQYF.

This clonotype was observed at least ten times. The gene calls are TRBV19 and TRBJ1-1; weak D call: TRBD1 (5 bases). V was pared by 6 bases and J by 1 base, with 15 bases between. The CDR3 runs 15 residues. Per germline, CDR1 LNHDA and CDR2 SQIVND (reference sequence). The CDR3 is CASSPGLRANTEAFF. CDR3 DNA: TGTGCCAGTAGCCCGGGACTGAGGGCGAACACTGAAGCTTTCTTT.

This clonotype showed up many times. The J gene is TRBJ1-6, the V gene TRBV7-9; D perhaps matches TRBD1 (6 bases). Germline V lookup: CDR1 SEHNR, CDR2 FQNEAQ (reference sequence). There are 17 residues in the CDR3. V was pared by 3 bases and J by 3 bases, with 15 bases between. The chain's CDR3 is CASSFMSGAYYNSPLHF. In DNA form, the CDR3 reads TGTGCCAGCAGCTTTATGTCAGGGGCATACTATAATTCACCCCTCCACTTT.

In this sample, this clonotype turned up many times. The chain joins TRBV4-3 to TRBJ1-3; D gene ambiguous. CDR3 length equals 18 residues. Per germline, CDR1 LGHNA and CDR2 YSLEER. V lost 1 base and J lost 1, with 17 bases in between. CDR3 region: CASSQVRQSVGSGNTIYF. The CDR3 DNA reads TGCGCCAGCAGCCAAGTTCGTCAAAGCGTAGGATCTGGAAACACCATATATTTT.

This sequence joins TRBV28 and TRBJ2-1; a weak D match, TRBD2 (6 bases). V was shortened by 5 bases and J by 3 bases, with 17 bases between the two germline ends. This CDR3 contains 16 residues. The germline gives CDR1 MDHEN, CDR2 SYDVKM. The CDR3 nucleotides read TGTGCCAGCAGTCCCGGGGACTGGGACGTCTACAATGAGCAGTTCTTC. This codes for CASSPGDWDVYNEQFF. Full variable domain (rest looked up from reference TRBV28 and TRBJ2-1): DVKVTQSSRYLVKRTGEKVFLECVQDMDHENMFWYRQDPGLGLRLIYFSYDVKMKEKGDIPEGYSVSREKKERFSLILESASTNQTSMYLCASSPGDWDVYNEQFFGPGTRLTVL.

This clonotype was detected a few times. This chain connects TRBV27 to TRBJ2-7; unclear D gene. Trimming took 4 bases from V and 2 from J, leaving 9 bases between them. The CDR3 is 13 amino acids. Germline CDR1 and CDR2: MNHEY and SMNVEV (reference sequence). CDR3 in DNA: TGTGCCAGCAGTTCCGGCACTACCTACGAGCAGTACTTC. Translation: CASSSGTTYEQYF.

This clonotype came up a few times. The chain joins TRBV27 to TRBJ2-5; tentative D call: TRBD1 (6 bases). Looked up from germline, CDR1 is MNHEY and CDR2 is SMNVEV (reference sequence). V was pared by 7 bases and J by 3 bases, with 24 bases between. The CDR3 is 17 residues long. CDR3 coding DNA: TGTGCCAGCATTCGTTTGGACAGCAGCCGAAGGGAAGAGACCCAGTACTTC. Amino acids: CASIRLDSSRREETQYF.

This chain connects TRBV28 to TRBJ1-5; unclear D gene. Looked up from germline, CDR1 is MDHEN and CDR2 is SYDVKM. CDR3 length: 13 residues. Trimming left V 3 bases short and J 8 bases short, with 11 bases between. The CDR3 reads CASSFPPTKPQHF. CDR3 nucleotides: TGTGCCAGCAGTTTCCCCCCGACGAAGCCCCAGCATTTT.

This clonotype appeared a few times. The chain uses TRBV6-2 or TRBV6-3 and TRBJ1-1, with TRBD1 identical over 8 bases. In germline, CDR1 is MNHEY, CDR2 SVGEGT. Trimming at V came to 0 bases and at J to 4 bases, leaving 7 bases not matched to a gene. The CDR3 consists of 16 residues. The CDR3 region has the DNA TGTGCCAGCAGTTACTCTGACAGGGGCCCAGCCACTGAAGCTTTCTTT. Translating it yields CASSYSDRGPATEAFF.

CDR3 bases: TGCGCCAGCAGCCAAGCGTCTGTTGGGTCAACGAATTCACCCCTCCACTTT. Protein: CASSQASVGSTNSPLHF. The chain links TRBV4-3 to TRBJ1-6; D is undetermined. Germline V gene lookup returns CDR1 LGHNA and CDR2 YSLEER. CDR3 length equals 17 residues. The V end lost 1 base, the J end lost 7 bases, and 17 bases lay between the germline ends.

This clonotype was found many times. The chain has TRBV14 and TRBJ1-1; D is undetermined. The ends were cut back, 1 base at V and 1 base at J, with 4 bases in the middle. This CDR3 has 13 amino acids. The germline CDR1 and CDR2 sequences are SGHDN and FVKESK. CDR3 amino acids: CASSQARNTEAFF. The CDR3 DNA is TGTGCCAGCAGCCAAGCCCGGAACACTGAAGCTTTCTTT.

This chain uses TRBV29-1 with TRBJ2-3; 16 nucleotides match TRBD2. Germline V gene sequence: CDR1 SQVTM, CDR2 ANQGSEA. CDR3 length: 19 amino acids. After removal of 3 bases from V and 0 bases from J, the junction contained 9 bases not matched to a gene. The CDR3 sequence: CSVELGTSGGVRSTDTQYF. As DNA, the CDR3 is TGCAGCGTTGAGCTTGGGACTAGCGGGGGGGTGCGCAGCACAGATACGCAGTATTTT.

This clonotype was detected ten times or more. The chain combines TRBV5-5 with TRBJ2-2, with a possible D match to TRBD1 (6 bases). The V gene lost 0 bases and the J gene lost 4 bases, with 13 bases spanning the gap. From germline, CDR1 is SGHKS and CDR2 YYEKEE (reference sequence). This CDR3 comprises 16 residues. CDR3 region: CASSLAGTIGTGELFF. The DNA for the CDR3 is TGTGCCAGCAGCTTGGCGGGGACAATTGGCACCGGGGAGCTGTTTTTT.

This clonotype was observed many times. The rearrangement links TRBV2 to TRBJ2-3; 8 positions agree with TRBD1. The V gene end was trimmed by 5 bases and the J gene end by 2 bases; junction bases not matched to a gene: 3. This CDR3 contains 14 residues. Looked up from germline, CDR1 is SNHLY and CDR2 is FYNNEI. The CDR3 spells CASSPGQATDTQYF. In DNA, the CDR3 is TGTGCCAGCAGTCCGGGACAGGCCACAGATACGCAGTATTTT.

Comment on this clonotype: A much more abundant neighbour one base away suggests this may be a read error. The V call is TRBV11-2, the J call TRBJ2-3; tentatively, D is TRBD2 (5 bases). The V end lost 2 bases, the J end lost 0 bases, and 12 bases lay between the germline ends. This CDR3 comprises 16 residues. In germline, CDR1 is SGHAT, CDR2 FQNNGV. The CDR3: CASSLRGQPSTDTQYF. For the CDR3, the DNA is TGTGCCAGCAGCTTACGAGGGCAGCCTAGCACAGATACGCAGTATTTT.

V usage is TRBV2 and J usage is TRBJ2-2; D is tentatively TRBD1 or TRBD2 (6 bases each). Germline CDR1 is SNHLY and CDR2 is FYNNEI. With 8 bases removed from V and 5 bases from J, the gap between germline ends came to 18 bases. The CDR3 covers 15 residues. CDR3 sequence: CASVESGGLTGELFF. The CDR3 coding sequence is TGTGCCAGCGTCGAATCCGGGGGCCTGACCGGGGAGCTGTTTTTT. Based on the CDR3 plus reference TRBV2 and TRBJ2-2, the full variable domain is EPEVTQTPSHQVTQMGQEVILRCVPISNHLYFYWYRQILGQKVEFLVSFYNNEISEKSEIFDDQFSVERPDGSNFTLKIRSTKLEDSAMYFCASVESGGLTGELFFGEGSRLTVL.

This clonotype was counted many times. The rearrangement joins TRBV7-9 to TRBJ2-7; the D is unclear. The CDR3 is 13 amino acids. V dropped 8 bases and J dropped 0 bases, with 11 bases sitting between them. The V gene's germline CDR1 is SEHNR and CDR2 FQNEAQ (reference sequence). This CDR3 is CASYDFLSYEQYF. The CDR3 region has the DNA TGTGCCAGCTATGACTTCCTCTCCTACGAGCAGTACTTC. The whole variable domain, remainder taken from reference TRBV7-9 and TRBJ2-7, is DTGVSQNPRHKITKRGQNVTFRCDPISEHNRLYWYRQTLGQGPEFLTYFQNEAQLEKSRLLSDRFSAERPKGSFSTLEIQRTEQGDSAMYLCASYDFLSYEQYFGPGTRLTVT.

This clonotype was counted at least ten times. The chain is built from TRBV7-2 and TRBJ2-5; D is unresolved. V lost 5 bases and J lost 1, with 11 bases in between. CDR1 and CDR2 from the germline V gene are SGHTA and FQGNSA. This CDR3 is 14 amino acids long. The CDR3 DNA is TGTGCCAGCAGCCTAAGGCAGAGCCAAGAGACCCAGTACTTC. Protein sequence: CASSLRQSQETQYF.

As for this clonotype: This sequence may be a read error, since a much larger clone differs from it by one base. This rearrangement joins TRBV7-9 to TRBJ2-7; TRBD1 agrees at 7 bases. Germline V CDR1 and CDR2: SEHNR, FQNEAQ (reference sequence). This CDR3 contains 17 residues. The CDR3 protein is CAISVSKLGQSAYEQYF. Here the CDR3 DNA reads TGTGCCATCAGCGTATCCAAATTGGGACAGTCGGCCTACGAGCAGTACTTC. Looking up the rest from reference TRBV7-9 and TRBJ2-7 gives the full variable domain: DTGVSQNPRHKITKRGQNVTFRCDPISEHNRLYWYRQTLGQGPEFLTYFQNEAQLEKSRLLSDRFSAERPKGSFSTLEIQRTEQGDSAMYLCAISVSKLGQSAYEQYFGPGTRLTVT.

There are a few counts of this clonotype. The CDR3 region is CAISESVNTEAFF. CDR3 sequence (DNA): TGTGCCATCAGTGAGTCGGTGAACACTGAAGCTTTCTTT. The chain joins TRBV10-3 to TRBJ1-1; no clear D. Trimming cost V 0 bases and J 0 bases, with 2 bases left between them. The V gene's germline CDR1 is ENHRY and CDR2 SYGVKD. CDR3 size: 13 residues.

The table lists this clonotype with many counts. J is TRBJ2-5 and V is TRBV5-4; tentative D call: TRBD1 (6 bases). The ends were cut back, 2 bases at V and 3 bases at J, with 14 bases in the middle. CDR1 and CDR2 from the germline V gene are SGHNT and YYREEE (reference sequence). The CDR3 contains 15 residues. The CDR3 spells CASSLPGVREETQYF. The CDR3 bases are TGTGCCAGCAGCTTACCAGGGGTTCGAGAAGAGACCCAGTACTTC.

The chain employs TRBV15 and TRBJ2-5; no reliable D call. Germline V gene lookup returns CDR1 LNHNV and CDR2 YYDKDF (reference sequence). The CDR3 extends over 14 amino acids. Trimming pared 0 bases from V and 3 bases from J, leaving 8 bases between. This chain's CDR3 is CATSRDPGEETQYF. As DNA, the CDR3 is TGTGCCACCAGCAGAGATCCGGGCGAAGAGACCCAGTACTTC.

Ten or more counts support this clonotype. CDR3 in DNA: TGTGCCAGCAGCCCAGGGTCTACCGGGGAGCTGTTTTTT. Its protein is CASSPGSTGELFF. The V call is TRBV6-5, the J call TRBJ2-2, with a possible D match to TRBD1 (5 bases). The germline V and J ends were trimmed by 6 bases and 5 bases, with 10 bases remaining between them. Germline V gives CDR1 MNHEY, CDR2 SVGAGI. CDR3 length equals 13 residues.

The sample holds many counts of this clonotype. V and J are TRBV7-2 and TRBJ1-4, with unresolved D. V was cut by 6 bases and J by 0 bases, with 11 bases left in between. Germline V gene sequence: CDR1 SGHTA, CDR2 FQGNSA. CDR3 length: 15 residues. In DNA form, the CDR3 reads TGTGCCAGCAGATTGGGCCCGGCAACTAATGAAAAACTGTTTTTT. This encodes CASRLGPATNEKLFF.

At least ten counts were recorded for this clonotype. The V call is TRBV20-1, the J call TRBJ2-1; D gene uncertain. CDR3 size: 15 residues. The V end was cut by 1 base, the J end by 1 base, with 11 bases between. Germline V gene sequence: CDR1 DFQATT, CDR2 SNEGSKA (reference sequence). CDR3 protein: CSARVVSQSYNEQFF. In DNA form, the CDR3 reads TGCAGTGCTAGAGTGGTTTCCCAATCCTACAATGAGCAGTTCTTC.

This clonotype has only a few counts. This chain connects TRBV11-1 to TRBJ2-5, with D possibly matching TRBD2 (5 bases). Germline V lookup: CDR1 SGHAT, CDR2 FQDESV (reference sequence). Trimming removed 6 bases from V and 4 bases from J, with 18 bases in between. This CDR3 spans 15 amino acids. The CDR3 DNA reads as TGTGCCAGCAGTCCGCCCGGACTCCGGGGAGAGACCCAGTACTTC. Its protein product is CASSPPGLRGETQYF.

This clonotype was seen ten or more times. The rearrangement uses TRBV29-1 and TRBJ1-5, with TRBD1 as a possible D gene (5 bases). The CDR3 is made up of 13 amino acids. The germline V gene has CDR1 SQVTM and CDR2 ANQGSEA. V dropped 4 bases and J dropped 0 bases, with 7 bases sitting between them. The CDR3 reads CSVAGHSNQPQHF. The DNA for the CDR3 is TGCAGCGTTGCAGGACATAGCAATCAGCCCCAGCATTTT.

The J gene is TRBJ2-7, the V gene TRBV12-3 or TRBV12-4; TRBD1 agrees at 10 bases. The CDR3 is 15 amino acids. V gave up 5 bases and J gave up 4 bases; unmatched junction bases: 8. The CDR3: CASSAPGQGFYEQYF. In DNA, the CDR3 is TGTGCCAGCAGTGCTCCGGGACAGGGGTTTTACGAGCAGTACTTC.

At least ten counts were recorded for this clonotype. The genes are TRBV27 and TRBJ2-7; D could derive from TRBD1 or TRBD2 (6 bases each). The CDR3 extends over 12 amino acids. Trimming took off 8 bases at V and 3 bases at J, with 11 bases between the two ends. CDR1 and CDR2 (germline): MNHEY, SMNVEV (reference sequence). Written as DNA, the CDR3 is TGTGCCAGCCGAGGGGGGAACTACGAGCAGTACTTC. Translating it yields CASRGGNYEQYF.

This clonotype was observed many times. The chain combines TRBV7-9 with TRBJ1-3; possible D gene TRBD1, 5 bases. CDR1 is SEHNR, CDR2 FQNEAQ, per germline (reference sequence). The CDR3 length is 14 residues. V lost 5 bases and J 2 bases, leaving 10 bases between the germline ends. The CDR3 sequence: CASSLTAAGNTIYF. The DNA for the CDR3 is TGTGCCAGCAGCCTGACAGCCGCTGGAAACACCATATATTTT.

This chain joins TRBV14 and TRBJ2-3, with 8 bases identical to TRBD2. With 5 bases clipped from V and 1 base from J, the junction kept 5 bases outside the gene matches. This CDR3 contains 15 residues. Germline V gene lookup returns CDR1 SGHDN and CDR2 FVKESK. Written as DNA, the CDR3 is TGTGCCAGCAGCAGACAGCGGGGGCGCACAGATACGCAGTATTTT. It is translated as CASSRQRGRTDTQYF. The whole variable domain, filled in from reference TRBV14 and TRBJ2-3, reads EAGVTQFPSHSVIEKGQTVTLRCDPISGHDNLYWYRRVMGKEIKFLLHFVKESKQDESGMPNNRFLAERTGGTYSTLKVQPAELEDSGVYFCASSRQRGRTDTQYFGPGTRLTVL.